The TCR beta chain described here comes from a study of OX40 agonist ivuxolimab in advanced cancers. In the study overall: Ivuxolimab was an agonistic, fully human IgG2 monoclonal antibody directed against OX40 (CD134), a costimulatory receptor. The point of sequencing TCRbeta in the periphery was to test whether ivuxolimab changed TCR sequence diversity and drove clonal T-cell expansion. The paper covers the monotherapy dose-escalation part of the phase I ivuxolimab trial, which included N of about 56 patients. Intravenous ivuxolimab was administered to patients every 2 weeks at six dose levels: 0.01, 0.1, 0.3, 1.5, 3 and 10 mg/kg. Patients were allowed to have had prior anti-PD-1, anti-PD-L1 or anti-CTLA-4 therapy, and 40% of the dose-escalation patients had previously received checkpoint inhibitors. Among the roughly 54 dose-escalation patients, approximately 20 had hepatocellular carcinoma, 15 melanoma, 9 renal cell carcinoma and 9 head and neck cancer. Partial responses were achieved by three dose-escalation patients, of whom one had hepatocellular carcinoma and two had cutaneous melanoma. In the dose-escalation cohort, 70% to 85% of patients were male, and the mean age was approximately 60 years, with a range of about 23 to 90. What the research found in general, with its limitations: On average, CD8+ T cells showed more expanded clones than CD4+ T cells after ivuxolimab. Low levels of normalized T-cell clonal expansion were also seen in some patients who did not respond. Antigen specificity was not determined for the clonally expanded peripheral T cells. Partial responders in the 0.1-3.0 mg/kg groups had among the lowest normalized peripheral clonal expansion, especially among CD8+ T cells. At doses of 0.1 to 3.0 mg/kg, clonal expansion of both CD4+ and CD8+ blood T cells was observed from baseline to week 6.

At the junction V is shortened by 3 bases and J by 2 bases; bases outside the gene matches: 4. The germline V gene (reference sequence) yields MNHEY for CDR1 and SMNVEV for CDR2. The CDR3 goes from the cysteine to the phenylalanine over 15 residues. The read is trimmed to its CDR3 DNA, 45 bases read in frame from base 1. Genomic DNA was isolated from the sorted cells so that the TCRbeta CDR3 region could be sequenced. The immunoSEQ Assay was used for sequencing of TCRbeta CDR3 regions. TCRdb's version of the immuneACCESS table is confined to in-frame rearrangements and falls short of the full clone set. An unresolved V gene accounts for under half of the shortfall where checked; the remainder is of unknown origin. The sample table lists tens of thousands of clones, more than 65% of them with a count of one. Of the sample, about a tenth falls within the top ten clones. The trial excluded patients who had a history of autoimmune disease or were on systemic immunosuppression. Peripheral blood for TCR sequencing was drawn from every dose cohort at baseline, at cycle 4 day 1 and at cycle 7 day 1. Samples came from an open-label, multicenter, first-in-human phase I dose-escalation trial of ivuxolimab. Adults with locally advanced or metastatic head and neck squamous cell, hepatocellular, melanoma or renal cell carcinoma were enrolled in the trial. CD4+ and CD8+ T cells were sorted separately from peripheral blood before TCR sequencing.

To note about this clone: What this receptor recognizes is not known. Per-nucleotide qualities are absent, and no much larger clonotype sits a single base away.

The rearrangement joined TRBV27 to TRBJ2-1; the central 7 bases match TRBD1. Sequenced here: CD4+ or CD8+ T cells sorted from blood, sampled in a trial of the OX40 agonist ivuxolimab. The receptor was derived from an adult with an advanced solid tumor such as melanoma, head and neck, liver or kidney cancer. The DNA sequence reads TGTGCCAGCAGTTTCCGGGACAGACCCTACAATGAGCAGTTCTTC. The resulting protein is CASSFRDRPYNEQFF.